One and the same sample provided the 5 T cell receptor beta chains below, sequenced in a study of technical replicates of blood from a handful of donors. The assay was immunoSEQ multiplex PCR, and TCRdb's table has in-frame clones only and misses some. The sample consists of more than 65,000 clones, roughly 95% of them appearing once. Sequenced: T cells isolated from PBMCs. Every receptor here comes from a human donor in good health.

The rearrangement uses TRBV12-5 and TRBJ2-7; 7 bases match TRBD2. Germline-derived CDR1 and CDR2 are LGHNT and FRNRAP. CDR3 size: 14 residues. Trimming at V came to 3 bases and at J to 6 bases, leaving 8 bases not matched to a gene. The CDR3 is CASGFRLGGGEQYF. DNA of the CDR3: TGTGCTAGTGGTTTCCGTCTGGGGGGGGGCGAGCAGTACTTC.

The chain recombines TRBV27 with TRBJ2-3, with D uncertain. The CDR3 is 14 amino acids. CDR1 MNHEY and CDR2 SMNVEV come from the germline V gene (reference sequence). The V end was cut by 6 bases, the J end by 1 base, with 11 bases between. The CDR3 nucleotides read TGTGCCAGCAGACTCTACCTAGGCACAGATACGCAGTATTTT. It encodes CASRLYLGTDTQYF.

The V gene is TRBV28, the J gene TRBJ2-5; possible D gene TRBD2, 5 bases. CDR1 is MDHEN, CDR2 SYDVKM, per germline. The V end lost 7 bases, the J end lost 5 bases, and 14 bases lay between the germline ends. The CDR3 covers 13 residues. CDR3 sequence: CASTSPGSETQYF. Here the CDR3 DNA reads TGTGCCAGCACCTCCCCGGGGTCGGAGACCCAGTACTTC.

This clone was detected once. Written as DNA, the CDR3 is TGTGCCAGCAGCTCTCACGCGGACAGGGGAGTTTACGAGCAGTACTTC. Residues: CASSSHADRGVYEQYF. This chain links TRBV7-2 with TRBJ2-7; 9 nucleotides match TRBD1. The trim removed 4 bases at V and 4 bases at J, leaving 11 bases unmatched. This CDR3 has 16 amino acids. Germline V gene lookup returns CDR1 SGHTA and CDR2 FQGNSA.

J is TRBJ2-1 and V is TRBV29-1; 12 bases fit TRBD2. J was trimmed by 2 bases and V by 0 bases; bases with no gene match: 8. Germline V gene lookup returns CDR1 SQVTM and CDR2 ANQGSEA. The CDR3 totals 18 residues. In nucleotides, the CDR3 is TGCAGCGTTGAAGATGAGACTAGCGGGAGTATGACCTACAATGAGCAGTTCTTC. It translates to CSVEDETSGSMTYNEQFF.